This TCR beta chain stems from a study of T-cell memory formation after mild COVID-19. Overall study findings and caveats: Memory from before infection featured some responding clones, which suggests cross-reactive memory joined.

This clonotype was recorded many times. Its specificity is unknown. CDR3 length: 14 residues. The germline gives CDR1 SEHNR, CDR2 FQNEAQ (reference sequence). Trimming shortened V by 5 bases and J by 1 base, and 11 bases separated the two germline ends. TCRdb reanalysed the 5' RACE reads using MiXCR and keeps one entry per CDR3 protein. The sample lists 100,000 to 130,000 distinct CDR3 sequences; over 13% were seen once. V is TRBV7-9 and J is TRBJ1-1; D is undetermined. Sequenced sample: PBMCs or a T cell subset sorted from them (not recorded which). The origin of this receptor is a man in his late teens or twenties who had mild COVID-19 (a few samples of this study predate the infection). Cell type and time point are not known. The CDR3 sequence is CASSTVVRNTEAFF. The DNA of the CDR3 is TGTGCCAGCAGCACGGTGGTACGGAACACTGAAGCTTTCTTT.